The rows below give T cell receptor beta chains drawn from one sample of a study of OX40 agonist ivuxolimab in advanced cancers. Libraries were prepared by immunoSEQ multiplex PCR; TCRdb keeps only in-frame clonotypes and omits some of them. The repertoire holds roughly 20,000 clones, with about 87% as singletons. Sequencing used CD4+ or CD8+ T cells sorted from blood, obtained in a trial of the OX40 agonist ivuxolimab. These receptors all come from an adult with an advanced solid tumor such as melanoma, head and neck, liver or kidney cancer. The CDR3 runs from the conserved cysteine through the conserved F or W. The D gene is left open where the match is weak. Only part of the rows carry a size: once, few, many, or a class if the clone is expanded.

CDR3nt,CDR3aa,v_gene,j_gene,abundance,d_gene
TGCGCCAGCAGCCCGGGACAAAAATCTGGAGATGAGCAGTTCTTC,CASSPGQKSGDEQFF,TRBV5-1,TRBJ2-1,NA,NA
TGTGCCATCAGTGAGTCGATGGCTAGCGGGGATGAGAATGAGCAGTTCTTC,CAISESMASGDENEQFF,TRBV10-3,TRBJ2-1,few,TRBD2
TGTGCCAGCAGCCTGGACGGGGGTCCCTACAATGAGCAGTTCTTC,CASSLDGGPYNEQFF,TRBV6-5,TRBJ2-1,NA,NA
TGTGCCAGCAGCGCGAACAGGGGAGGCTACAATGAGCAGTTCTTC,CASSANRGGYNEQFF,TRBV7-3,TRBJ2-1,NA,NA
TGTGCCAGCAGCTTAATTAGGGGACAGGGCGGCGATACGCAGTATTTT,CASSLIRGQGGDTQYF,TRBV7-9,TRBJ2-3,NA,TRBD1
TGTGCCAGCAGCTTAGGGGTCGGGCGGGGGAGCACAGATACGCAGTATTTT,CASSLGVGRGSTDTQYF,TRBV11-2,TRBJ2-3,NA,TRBD2
TGCAGCGTTGAATGGGTGACTGAAGCTTTCTTT,CSVEWVTEAFF,TRBV29-1,TRBJ1-1,NA,NA
TGCGCCAGCAGCCAAGATTGGGAGACCGGGGAGCTGTTTTTT,CASSQDWETGELFF,TRBV4-3,TRBJ2-2,NA,NA
TGTGCTAGTGGTTTATCACAACTGGATACGCAGTATTTT,CASGLSQLDTQYF,TRBV12-5,TRBJ2-3,NA,NA
TGTGCCAGCAGCGCTCCTAAGAACAGGGGGATAAACACTGAAGCTTTCTTT,CASSAPKNRGINTEAFF,TRBV9,TRBJ1-1,NA,TRBD1
TGTGCCAGTAACCCACACAGGGACAGGGGGTTCGCTCAGCCCCAGCATTTT,CASNPHRDRGFAQPQHF,TRBV19,TRBJ1-5,NA,TRBD1
TGTGCCAGCAGCTCTGGGGGACAGGGAGAGTTCTTC,CASSSGGQGEFF,TRBV5-6,TRBJ2-1,NA,TRBD1
TGTGCCTGGACCGGACAGGACACAGATACGCAGTATTTT,CAWTGQDTDTQYF,TRBV30,TRBJ2-3,NA,TRBD1
TGTGCCAGCAGCGGGGACAGGGACGATACGCAGTATTTT,CASSGDRDDTQYF,TRBV7-7,TRBJ2-3,few,TRBD1
TGTGCCAGTAGTTTTAGGTGCCCAGATACGCAGTATTTT,CASSFRCPDTQYF,TRBV19,TRBJ2-3,NA,NA
TGTGCAAGTCGCTTAGCGAGGAACAGATCCACTATCCAAGAGACCCAGTACTTC,CASRLARNRSTIQETQYF,TRBV12-2,TRBJ2-5,NA,NA
TGCGCCAGCAGCTGGGGACCGAGGGGCAGTCAGCCCCAGCATTTT,CASSWGPRGSQPQHF,TRBV5-1,TRBJ1-5,NA,NA
TGCGCCAGCAGTAGGGACGGAGCCGGGGAGCTGTTTTTT,CASSRDGAGELFF,TRBV10-1,TRBJ2-2,NA,NA
TGTGCCAGCAGTTTTGGAGGGGCTGGTTACAATGAGCAGTTCTTC,CASSFGGAGYNEQFF,TRBV27,TRBJ2-1,few,NA
TGTGCCAGCAGCCCAGCTCCGGGACTCTTTCCTTCTAGGGCCACCGGGGAGCTGTTTTTT,CASSPAPGLFPSRATGELFF,TRBV4-2,TRBJ2-2,NA,NA
TGTGCCAGCAGCCGGGGACAGGGACTTGAAAAACTGTTTTTT,CASSRGQGLEKLFF,TRBV7-6,TRBJ1-4,NA,TRBD1
TGTGCCAGCAGCCAAGATAGGGGCGACAGTACTTTAGGAGAGACCCAGTACTTC,CASSQDRGDSTLGETQYF,TRBV4-2,TRBJ2-5,NA,NA
TGTGCCTGGGGCCGGGACAGGGGCAATCAGCCCCAGCATTTT,CAWGRDRGNQPQHF,TRBV30,TRBJ1-5,NA,TRBD1
TGTGCCAGCAGCTTAGATCAGAGAGATGAAGCTTTCTTT,CASSLDQRDEAFF,TRBV11-2,TRBJ1-1,NA,NA
TGTGCCAGCAGTTACGGGACAGGGGCCGACGAGCAGTACTTC,CASSYGTGADEQYF,TRBV6-5,TRBJ2-7,NA,TRBD1
TGTGCCAGTAGTATAATCGGGAAGAACTCCTACAATGAGCAGTTCTTC,CASSIIGKNSYNEQFF,TRBV19,TRBJ2-1,NA,NA
TGTGCCAGCTCACCAAGCGACGGACAGGGGTGGAACACCATATATTTT,CASSPSDGQGWNTIYF,TRBV18,TRBJ1-3,NA,TRBD1
TGTGCCTGGAGAATACCCACTTCAGGAGGGTGGGACTACACCTTC,CAWRIPTSGGWDYTF,TRBV30,TRBJ1-2,NA,NA
TGCGCCAGCAGCTTGGGTATAAACAAAGGACAGTATTCGAACACTGAAGCTTTCTTT,CASSLGINKGQYSNTEAFF,TRBV5-1,TRBJ1-1,few,NA
TGTGCCAGCAGCACTAGCATAGCGGGGCCCTACGAGCAGTACTTC,CASSTSIAGPYEQYF,TRBV2,TRBJ2-7,NA,TRBD2
TGTGCCAGCAGCCGGGAGAATAATGAAAAACTGTTTTTT,CASSRENNEKLFF,TRBV7-9,TRBJ1-4,NA,NA
TGTGCCAGCAGCCAAGAGGGCGGGGGAGGTAGTGAGCAGTTCTTC,CASSQEGGGGSEQFF,TRBV4-2,TRBJ2-1,NA,TRBD2
TGTGCCAGCAGCTTAGGCCGGACAGGGAACACAGATACGCAGTATTTT,CASSLGRTGNTDTQYF,TRBV11-1,TRBJ2-3,NA,TRBD1
TGTGCCAGCAGGGGGGGGTCTAGCACAGATACGCAGTATTTT,CASRGGSSTDTQYF,TRBV7-9,TRBJ2-3,NA,TRBD2
TGCGCCAGCAGCCAAGAAGCTGACAGCTCCTATAATTCACCCCTCCACTTT,CASSQEADSSYNSPLHF,TRBV4-3,TRBJ1-6,NA,NA
TGTGCCAGCAGTTACTCGGGACAGGTCTACGAGCAGTACTTC,CASSYSGQVYEQYF,TRBV6-5,TRBJ2-7,NA,TRBD1
TGTGCCAGCAGGAGTACAGTTTTCTACACCTTC,CASRSTVFYTF,TRBV6-1,TRBJ1-2,NA,NA
TGCGCCAGCAGCTTGAGTCCAGGGTTAAGGGAAAAACTGTTTTTT,CASSLSPGLREKLFF,TRBV5-1,TRBJ1-4,NA,NA
TGCGCCAGCAGCCAGCCGACTTTGAGGTCACCCCTCCACTTT,CASSQPTLRSPLHF,TRBV4-1,TRBJ1-6,NA,NA
TGTGCCAGCAGTGTCGGGACAGGAGGTGAAGCTTTCTTT,CASSVGTGGEAFF,TRBV6-5,TRBJ1-1,NA,TRBD1
TGTGCCAGTAGTATGAGGGTTGATTGGGAGCAGTACTTC,CASSMRVDWEQYF,TRBV19,TRBJ2-5,NA,NA
TGTGCCAGCAGGCCGAGACAGGGGGCTTCCCAAGAGACCCAGTACTTC,CASRPRQGASQETQYF,TRBV7-9,TRBJ2-5,NA,TRBD1
TGTGCCAGCAGCAAACGAGGAGGTCCGAACACCGGGGAGCTGTTTTTT,CASSKRGGPNTGELFF,TRBV11-3,TRBJ2-2,once,NA
TGTGCCAGCAGCTTAGGCCTGGAACAGAACTACGAGCAGTACTTC,CASSLGLEQNYEQYF,TRBV13,TRBJ2-7,NA,NA
TGTGCCAGCAGCCTCGGCGCTGGAAACACCATATATTTT,CASSLGAGNTIYF,TRBV27,TRBJ1-3,once,NA